This T cell receptor (beta chain) was obtained from a study of T-cell reconstitution after alpha-beta-depleted transplantation in children. Study-wide points: Newly generated T cells supplied most T-cell counts and diversity one year post-transplant.

Concerning this clonotype itself: Its target is not known.

Preparation of the TCRbeta library was carried out with unique molecular identifiers. Via MiXCR, TCRdb re-called the PCR reads, giving one row per CDR3 protein. The top ten hold about 20% of the sample, which has around 90,000 distinct CDR3 sequences, around 16% seen once. The sequenced sample was PBMCs, mostly from graft donor cells, obtained 180 days after TCRalphabeta/CD19-depleted stem cell transplant. The receptor was isolated from a male patient aged 2 to 10 who had a stem cell transplant for acute lymphoblastic leukemia, so the T cells may come from the graft donor.

CDR3 sequence (DNA): TGCGCCAGCAGTGAGTCGCGGCAGGGAGGCACTGAAGCTTTCTTT. This translates into CASSESRQGGTEAFF. The J gene is TRBJ1-1, the V gene TRBV10-1, with D maybe TRBD1 (5 bases). V shed 0 bases and J shed 4 bases, with 12 bases lying between them. Germline V gene data show CDR1 as WNHNN and CDR2 as SYGVQD (reference sequence). The length of the CDR3 is 15 residues.